The 19 T cell receptor beta chains below were found in one sample sequenced in a study of T cell changes during pregnancy in multiple sclerosis. Some clones are missing from TCRdb's copy, which holds only in-frame ones; the method was immunoSEQ multiplex PCR. The sample has more than 55,000 clones; more than 80% are singletons. The sample was peripheral blood, taken in the third trimester of pregnancy. Every receptor here comes from a female donor with multiple sclerosis, enrolled in a pregnancy study.

The chain carries TRBV6-6 and TRBJ1-5; TRBD1 is a possible D gene (6 bases). This CDR3 spans 15 amino acids. Germline CDR1 and CDR2: MNHNY and SVGAGI (reference sequence). V dropped 6 bases and J dropped 0 bases, with 12 bases sitting between them. This chain's CDR3 is CASRTDSYSNQPQHF. In DNA form, the CDR3 reads TGTGCCAGCAGAACGGACAGTTATAGCAATCAGCCCCAGCATTTT.

This chain links TRBV9 with TRBJ1-4, with 9 bases matching TRBD1. V trimming: 2 bases; J trimming: 12 bases; junction bases outside the gene matches: 8. This CDR3 contains 14 residues. Germline V gives CDR1 SGDLS, CDR2 YYNGEE. DNA of the CDR3: TGTGCCAGCAGCGTGGGGACAGGGTTTTCGGAACTGTTTTTT. This translates into CASSVGTGFSELFF.

This chain joins TRBV6-5 and TRBJ1-5, with D uncertain. Germline CDR1 and CDR2: MNHEY and SVGAGI. The CDR3 extends over 14 amino acids. V was clipped by 6 bases and J by 4 bases, with 13 bases between them. CDR3 bases: TGTGCCAGCAGCTACGAGGGCGGAAATCAGCCCCAGCATTTT. Translation gives CASSYEGGNQPQHF.

This clone occurred once. The V call is TRBV6-6, the J call TRBJ1-5; D not certain. Germline lookup yields CDR1 MNHNY and CDR2 SVGAGI (reference sequence). CDR3 length equals 15 residues. V was trimmed by 4 bases and J by 7 bases, leaving 17 bases between them. The CDR3 here is CASSFRGKGPQPQHF. CDR3 in DNA: TGTGCCAGCAGTTTCCGGGGTAAGGGCCCCCAGCCCCAGCATTTT.

V gene TRBV4-1 combines with J gene TRBJ1-5; unclear D gene. Germline-derived CDR1 and CDR2 are MGHRA and YSYEKL. This CDR3 spans 15 amino acids. The V end was cut by 0 bases, the J end by 10 bases, with 16 bases between. The CDR3 reads CASSQDPPRRLPQHF. The CDR3 DNA follows: TGCGCCAGCAGCCAAGACCCCCCCCGTCGCCTACCCCAGCATTTT.

This clone showed up just once. The chain links TRBV11-2 to TRBJ2-1; 14 bases line up with TRBD2. With V trimmed by 4 bases and J by 9 bases, 5 bases remained unmatched. The V gene's germline CDR1 is SGHAT and CDR2 FQNNGV. There are 15 residues in the CDR3. The CDR3 DNA is TGTGCCAGCAGCTCGACTAGCGGGAGGGCCCGTGAGCAGTTCTTC. This translates into CASSSTSGRAREQFF.

This chain connects TRBV4-2 to TRBJ1-3; 7 positions match TRBD1. The CDR3 is 15 amino acids. Germline-derived CDR1 and CDR2 are LGHNA and YNFKEQ. The V gene end was trimmed by 0 bases and the J gene end by 2 bases; junction bases not matched to a gene: 1. CDR3 bases: TGTGCCAGCAGCCAAGAGACAGGGACTGGAAACACCATATATTTT. It is translated as CASSQETGTGNTIYF.

This chain joins TRBV7-9 and TRBJ2-3, with D maybe TRBD2 (5 bases). Germline V gives CDR1 SEHNR, CDR2 FQNEAQ (reference sequence). The CDR3 has 13 amino acids. The V and J ends lost 6 bases and 6 bases respectively, with 13 bases between them. The CDR3 here is CASRRTSLDTQYF. The DNA of the CDR3 is TGTGCCAGCAGGCGGACTTCTTTGGATACGCAGTATTTT.

The J gene is TRBJ1-2, the V gene TRBV9, with 8 nucleotides matching TRBD1. This CDR3 region has 13 residues. CDR1 and CDR2 from the germline V gene are SGDLS and YYNGEE. With V trimmed by 0 bases and J by 8 bases, 3 bases remained unmatched. This CDR3 reads CASSVGTGHGYTF. The CDR3, as DNA: TGTGCCAGCAGCGTAGGGACAGGGCACGGCTACACCTTC.

This rearrangement joins TRBV5-4 to TRBJ2-3; 7 nucleotides match TRBD1. Germline V gives CDR1 SGHNT, CDR2 YYREEE (reference sequence). V gave up 2 bases and J gave up 4 bases; unmatched junction bases: 7. This CDR3 is 15 amino acids long. The CDR3 loop is CASSLEGALADTQYF. The CDR3 bases are TGTGCCAGCAGCTTAGAGGGGGCGCTTGCAGATACGCAGTATTTT.

The V and J genes are TRBV29-1 and TRBJ2-3, with unresolved D. CDR3 length: 14 residues. V gave up 4 bases and J gave up 4 bases, with 15 bases separating them. Per the germline V gene, CDR1 is SQVTM and CDR2 is ANQGSEA. In DNA, the CDR3 is TGCAGCGTTGTTTCCCCCCTCTATTCAGATACGCAGTATTTT. Translated, it gives CSVVSPLYSDTQYF.

J is TRBJ2-5 and V is TRBV2, with TRBD1 matching 7 bases. The CDR3 is 14 amino acids. CDR1 is SNHLY, CDR2 FYNNEI, per germline. V lost 8 bases and J lost 2; bases outside the gene matches: 8. The CDR3, as DNA: TGTGCCAGCGGCAGGGGGAGAGAACAAGAGACCCAGTACTTC. This translates into CASGRGREQETQYF.

The chain combines TRBV7-2 with TRBJ2-7, with D possibly TRBD2 on 6 matching bases. This CDR3 contains 14 residues. Germline CDR1 reads SGHTA; CDR2 reads FQGNSA. Trimming left V 3 bases short and J 4 bases short, with 13 bases between. The CDR3 reads CASSFEGGPYEQYF. DNA for the CDR3: TGTGCCAGCAGCTTCGAGGGAGGCCCTTACGAGCAGTACTTC.

At least ten counts were recorded for this clone. V usage is TRBV30 and J usage is TRBJ2-7, with TRBD2 matching 7 bases. This CDR3 is 11 amino acids long. The V gene's germline CDR1 is GTSNPN and CDR2 SVGIG (reference sequence). The J segment lost 6 bases and the V segment lost 5 bases, leaving 4 bases of the junction unmatched. The CDR3 spells CAWESGGEQYF. The CDR3, as DNA: TGTGCCTGGGAGTCGGGAGGCGAGCAGTACTTC.

The rearrangement uses TRBV19 and TRBJ2-6, with a weak D call TRBD1 (6 bases). The CDR3 loop spans 14 amino acids. CDR1 is LNHDA, CDR2 SQIVND, per germline (reference sequence). Trimming shortened V by 5 bases and J by 4 bases, and 9 bases separated the two germline ends. The CDR3 region has the DNA TGTGCCAGTAGTCAGGGGACAGGGGCCAACGTCCTGACTTTC. It yields the protein CASSQGTGANVLTF.

This clone has a single count. The same CDR3 also results from other DNA sequences found in this sample. The chain uses TRBV9 and TRBJ2-1; tentative D call: TRBD2 (6 bases). Per germline, CDR1 SGDLS and CDR2 YYNGEE. Trimming removed 0 bases from V and 5 bases from J, with 9 bases in between. The CDR3 is made up of 14 amino acids. CDR3 bases: TGTGCCAGCAGCGTAGGATTAGCGGACAATGAGCAGTTCTTC. It specifies CASSVGLADNEQFF.

This sequence joins TRBV2 and TRBJ2-5, with a weak D call TRBD1 (8 bases). The germline gives CDR1 SNHLY, CDR2 FYNNEI. The ends were cut back, 7 bases at V and 2 bases at J, with 23 bases in the middle. The CDR3 runs 17 residues. CDR3 nucleotide sequence: TGTGCCAGCAAACATGATACACAGGGGGGGGGTCAAGAGACCCAGTACTTC. Amino acid sequence: CASKHDTQGGGQETQYF.

This chain uses TRBV5-6 with TRBJ2-5, with a possible D match to TRBD2 (5 bases). Trimming left V 2 bases short and J 1 base short, with 9 bases between. CDR3 length: 14 amino acids. Germline CDR1 is SGHDT and CDR2 is YYEEEE. For the CDR3, the DNA is TGTGCCAGCAGCTTTAGGAGCGGCCAAGAGACCCAGTACTTC. Translated, it gives CASSFRSGQETQYF.

This chain connects TRBV7-9 to TRBJ2-7, with 8 nucleotides matching TRBD1. The ends lost 5 bases at V and 5 bases at J; junction bases unmatched: 8. The germline gives CDR1 SEHNR, CDR2 FQNEAQ (reference sequence). The CDR3 runs 14 residues. CDR3 loop: CASSDIRTGHEQYF. CDR3 in DNA: TGTGCCAGCAGCGACATCCGGACAGGGCACGAGCAGTACTTC.